These 13 T cell receptor beta chains share one sample of origin, sequenced in a study of T-cell reconstitution after alpha-beta-depleted transplantation in children. It was with unique molecular identifiers that the TCRbeta library was prepared. Each CDR3 protein is one row after TCRdb ran MiXCR on the PCR reads. Here the sample spans approximately 220,000 distinct CDR3 sequences, approximately 17% being singletons. Here the sequenced sample was PBMCs, mostly from graft donor cells, taken 360 days after TCRalphabeta/CD19-depleted stem cell transplant. These receptors all come from a male patient between 2 and 10 years old who had a stem cell transplant for acute lymphoblastic leukemia, so the T cells may come from the graft donor.

A few counts support this clonotype. The chain employs TRBV6-1 and TRBJ2-1; tentative D call: TRBD2 (5 bases). The CDR3 consists of 15 residues. Looked up from germline, CDR1 is MNHNS and CDR2 is SASEGT. V was shortened by 5 bases and J by 2 bases, with 13 bases between the two germline ends. CDR3 sequence reads: CASSPPGMTYNEQFF. CDR3 bases: TGTGCCAGCAGTCCCCCCGGGATGACCTACAATGAGCAGTTCTTC.

The rearrangement uses TRBV7-2 and TRBJ2-7; TRBD1 is a possible D gene (6 bases). The germline V gene has CDR1 SGHTA and CDR2 FQGNSA. The CDR3 covers 15 residues. The V gene lost 5 bases and the J gene lost 0 bases, with 14 bases spanning the gap. CDR3 coding DNA: TGTGCCAGCAGCGCCCTGACAGGCAGCTCCTACGAGCAGTACTTC. This sequence encodes CASSALTGSSYEQYF.

This rearrangement joins TRBV7-9 to TRBJ2-7; D possibly corresponds to TRBD1 (6 bases). V shed 7 bases and J shed 2 bases, with 9 bases lying between them. Germline CDR1 and CDR2: SEHNR and FQNEAQ (reference sequence). The CDR3 has 12 amino acids. The CDR3 sequence: CASTGTPYEQYF. CDR3 in DNA: TGTGCCAGCACCGGGACACCCTACGAGCAGTACTTC. Full variable domain (outside the CDR3, taken from reference TRBV7-9 and TRBJ2-7): DTGVSQNPRHKITKRGQNVTFRCDPISEHNRLYWYRQTLGQGPEFLTYFQNEAQLEKSRLLSDRFSAERPKGSFSTLEIQRTEQGDSAMYLCASTGTPYEQYFGPGTRLTVT.

This chain uses TRBV6-1 with TRBJ2-7, with 8 bases matching TRBD1. The CDR3 runs to 14 residues. The V segment lost 10 bases and the J segment 3 bases; nucleotides outside the gene matches: 11. The germline V gene has CDR1 MNHNS and CDR2 SASEGT. The CDR3 sequence is CATTVGTGSYEQYF. CDR3 nucleotide sequence: TGTGCCACCACCGTTGGGACAGGCAGCTACGAGCAGTACTTC.

A few counts support this clonotype. The rearrangement joins TRBV20-1 to TRBJ2-7; 7 bases align to TRBD2. In germline, CDR1 is DFQATT, CDR2 SNEGSKA (reference sequence). V trimming: 6 bases; J trimming: 4 bases; junction bases outside the gene matches: 9. CDR3 length: 13 residues. CDR3 DNA: TGCAGTGCCCTGCGGGAGTCAAGTTACGAGCAGTACTTC. This codes for CSALRESSYEQYF.

This chain joins TRBV29-1 and TRBJ2-2; possibly TRBD1 or TRBD2 for D (5 bases each). Trimming took off 6 bases at V and 5 bases at J, with 13 bases between the two ends. The CDR3 covers 13 residues. CDR1 SQVTM and CDR2 ANQGSEA come from the germline V gene. For the CDR3, the DNA is TGCAGCGTGGGGGTTACTCGAACCGGGGAGCTGTTTTTT. It translates to CSVGVTRTGELFF.

The gene calls are TRBV5-5 and TRBJ2-7; D gene uncertain. The CDR3 covers 13 residues. V lost 4 bases and J lost 5, with 13 bases in between. Germline CDR1 is SGHKS and CDR2 is YYEKEE (reference sequence). The CDR3 spells CASSPSPLHEQYF. CDR3 bases: TGTGCCAGCAGCCCGTCACCTCTCCACGAGCAGTACTTC.

The rearrangement joins TRBV27 to TRBJ2-3; D is unresolved. This CDR3 spans 15 amino acids. With 2 bases removed from V and 0 bases from J, the gap between germline ends came to 9 bases. The germline V gene encodes CDR1 MNHEY and CDR2 SMNVEV (reference sequence). CDR3 nucleotides: TGTGCCAGCAGTTTACTCTCCTCGAGCACAGATACGCAGTATTTT. Translated: CASSLLSSSTDTQYF.

This clonotype was observed a handful of times. The J gene is TRBJ1-1, the V gene TRBV5-4; 9 nucleotides agree with TRBD1. Losses at the gene ends were 0 bases for V and 6 bases for J; bases not matched to a gene: 6. CDR1 is SGHNT, CDR2 YYREEE, per germline (reference sequence). This CDR3 contains 15 residues. Here the CDR3 reads CASSLGGDRDSEAFF. DNA for the CDR3: TGTGCCAGCAGCTTGGGAGGGGACAGGGACTCTGAAGCTTTCTTT. The full variable domain, with the rest looked up from reference TRBV5-4 and TRBJ1-1, is ETGVTQSPTHLIKTRGQQVTLRCSSQSGHNTVSWYQQALGQGPQFIFQYYREEENGRGNFPPRFSGLQFPNYSSELNVNALELDDSALYLCASSLGGDRDSEAFFGQGTRLTVV.

This clonotype was seen many times. The chain links TRBV9 to TRBJ2-2; D assignment may be TRBD1 or TRBD2 (5 bases each). The germline gives CDR1 SGDLS, CDR2 YYNGEE. Trimming left V 6 bases short and J 8 bases short, with 17 bases between. The length of the CDR3 is 14 residues. The CDR3 loop is CASTPGKGLGELFF. The CDR3 DNA sequence: TGTGCCAGCACCCCCGGGAAGGGGTTGGGGGAGCTGTTTTTT.

The V and J genes are TRBV7-9 and TRBJ1-4; no clear D gene. V was shortened by 4 bases and J by 8 bases, with 11 bases between the two germline ends. Germline V CDR1 and CDR2: SEHNR, FQNEAQ (reference sequence). The CDR3 has 13 residues. CDR3 sequence (DNA): TGTGCCAGCAGCTCCGAAGGAGAAGAAAAACTGTTTTTT. Amino acid sequence: CASSSEGEEKLFF.

This clonotype has just a few counts. The chain has TRBV6-2 or TRBV6-3 and TRBJ2-3, with 10 bases aligning to TRBD2. The CDR3 is made up of 14 amino acids. V dropped 10 bases and J dropped 3; count of bases not matched to a gene: 7. CDR1 and CDR2 (germline): MNHEY, SVGEGT. CDR3: CATVTSGYTDTQYF. CDR3 bases: TGTGCCACCGTGACTAGCGGGTATACAGATACGCAGTATTTT.

With regard to this clonotype: An end of the junction does not agree with germline; a read error may underlie this. The CDR3 DNA is TGTGCCAGCTGTTTAATCCATACGCAGTATTTT. Protein product: CASCLIHTQYF. This rearrangement joins TRBV28 to TRBJ2-3; D gene unclear. This CDR3 is 11 amino acids long. Germline assignment: CDR1 MDHEN and CDR2 SYDVKM.